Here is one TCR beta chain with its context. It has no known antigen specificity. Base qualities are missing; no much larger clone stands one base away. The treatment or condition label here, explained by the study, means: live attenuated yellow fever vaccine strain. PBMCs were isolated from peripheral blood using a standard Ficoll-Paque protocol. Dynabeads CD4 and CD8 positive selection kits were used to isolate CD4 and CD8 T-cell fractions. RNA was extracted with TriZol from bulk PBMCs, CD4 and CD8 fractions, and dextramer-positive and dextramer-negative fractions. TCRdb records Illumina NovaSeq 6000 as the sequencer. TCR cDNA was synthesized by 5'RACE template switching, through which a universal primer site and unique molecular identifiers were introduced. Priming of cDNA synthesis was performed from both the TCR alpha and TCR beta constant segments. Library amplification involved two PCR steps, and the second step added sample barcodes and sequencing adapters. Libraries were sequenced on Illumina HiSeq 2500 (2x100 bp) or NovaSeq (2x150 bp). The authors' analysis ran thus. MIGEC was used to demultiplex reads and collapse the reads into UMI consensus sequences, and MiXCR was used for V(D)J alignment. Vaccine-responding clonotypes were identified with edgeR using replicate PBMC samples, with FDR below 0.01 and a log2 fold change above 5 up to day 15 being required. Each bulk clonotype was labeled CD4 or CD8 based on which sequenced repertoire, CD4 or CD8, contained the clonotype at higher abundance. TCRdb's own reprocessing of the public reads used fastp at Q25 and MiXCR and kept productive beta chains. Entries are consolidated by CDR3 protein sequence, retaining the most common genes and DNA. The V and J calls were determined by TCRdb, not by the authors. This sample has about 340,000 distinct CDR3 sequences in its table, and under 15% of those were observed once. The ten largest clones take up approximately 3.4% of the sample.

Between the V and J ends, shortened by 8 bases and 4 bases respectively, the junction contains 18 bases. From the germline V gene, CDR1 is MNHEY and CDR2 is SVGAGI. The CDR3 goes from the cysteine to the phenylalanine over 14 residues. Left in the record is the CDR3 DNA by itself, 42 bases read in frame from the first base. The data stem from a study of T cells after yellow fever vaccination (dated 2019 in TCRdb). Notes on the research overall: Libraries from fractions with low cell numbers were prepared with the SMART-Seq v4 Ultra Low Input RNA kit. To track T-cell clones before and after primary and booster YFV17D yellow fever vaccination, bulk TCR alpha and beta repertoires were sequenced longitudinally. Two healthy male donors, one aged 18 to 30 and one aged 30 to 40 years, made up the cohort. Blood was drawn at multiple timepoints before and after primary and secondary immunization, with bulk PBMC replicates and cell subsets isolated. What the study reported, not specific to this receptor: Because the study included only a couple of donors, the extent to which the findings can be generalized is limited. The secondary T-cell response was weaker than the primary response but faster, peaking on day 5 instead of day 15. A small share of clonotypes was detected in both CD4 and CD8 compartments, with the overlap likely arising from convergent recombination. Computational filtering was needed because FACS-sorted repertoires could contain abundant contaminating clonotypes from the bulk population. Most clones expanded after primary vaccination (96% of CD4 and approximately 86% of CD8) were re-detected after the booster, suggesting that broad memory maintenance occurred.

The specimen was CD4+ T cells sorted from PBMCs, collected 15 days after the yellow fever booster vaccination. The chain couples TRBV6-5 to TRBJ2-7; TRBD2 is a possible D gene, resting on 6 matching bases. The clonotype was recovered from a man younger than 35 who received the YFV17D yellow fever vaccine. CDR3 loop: CASRGTPAWYEQYF. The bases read TGTGCCAGCCGCGGGACTCCTGCCTGGTACGAGCAGTACTTC.